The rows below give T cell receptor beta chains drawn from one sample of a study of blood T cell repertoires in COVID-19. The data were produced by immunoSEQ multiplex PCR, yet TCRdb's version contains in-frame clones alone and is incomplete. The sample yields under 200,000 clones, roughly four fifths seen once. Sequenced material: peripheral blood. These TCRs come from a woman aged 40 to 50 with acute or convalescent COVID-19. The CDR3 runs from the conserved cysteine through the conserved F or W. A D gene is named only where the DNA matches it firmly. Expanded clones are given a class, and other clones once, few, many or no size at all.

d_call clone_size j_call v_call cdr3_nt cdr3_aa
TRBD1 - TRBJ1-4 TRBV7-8 TGTGCCAGCAGCTTGATCCGGGACAGAATGAATGAAAAACTGTTTTTT CASSLIRDRMNEKLFF
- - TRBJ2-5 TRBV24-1 TGTGCCACCAGTGTGGGAGGACACGAGACCCAGTACTTC CATSVGGHETQYF
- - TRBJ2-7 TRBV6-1 TGTGCCAGCAGTTATACAGGCAACACCTACGAGCAGTACTTC CASSYTGNTYEQYF
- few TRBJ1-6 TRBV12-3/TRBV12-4 TGTGCCAGCAGTTCCCGACAGTCTTCACCCCTCCACTTT CASSSRQSSPLHF
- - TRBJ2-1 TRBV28 TGTGCCAGCAGGGGAGGACAACCCCCTCCTTTCTTC CASRGGQPPPFF
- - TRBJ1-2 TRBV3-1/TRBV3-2 TGTGCCAGCAGCCAAAGGCTTGCAGGATTTAACTATGGCTACACCTTC CASSQRLAGFNYGYTF
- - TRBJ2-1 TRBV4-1 TGCGCCAGCAGCCAACTGGCAGGCCTCAGGGAGCAGTTCTTC CASSQLAGLREQFF
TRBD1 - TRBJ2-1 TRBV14 TGTGCCAGCAGCCCAGGGGACAGGGGGACAAGGAGGCAGTTCTTC CASSPGDRGTRRQFF
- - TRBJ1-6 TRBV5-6 TGTGCCAGCAGCTCCAGACGGGATCCCCTCCACTTT CASSSRRDPLHF
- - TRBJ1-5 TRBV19 TGTGCCAGTAGCCCCTACGAGCAGCCCCAGCATTTT CASSPYEQPQHF
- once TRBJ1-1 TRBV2 TGTGCCAGCAATATGAACACTGAAGCTTTCTTT CASNMNTEAFF
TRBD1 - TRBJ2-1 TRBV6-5 TGTGCCAGCACGAACCGGGACAGATACTACAATGAGCAGTTCTTC CASTNRDRYYNEQFF
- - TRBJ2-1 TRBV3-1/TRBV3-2 TGTGCCAGCAGCCAGACTTTGGACAATGAGCAGTTCTTC CASSQTLDNEQFF
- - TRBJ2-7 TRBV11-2 TGTGCCAGCAGCTTACCGACGACAGGTCTCTACGAGCAGTACTTC CASSLPTTGLYEQYF
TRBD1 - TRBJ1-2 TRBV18 TGTGCCAGCTCACCCGGGACAGACTACTACACCTTC CASSPGTDYYTF
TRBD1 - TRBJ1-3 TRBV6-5 TGTGCCAGCAGTTACTCGTGGCAGGGGGCTGGAAACACCATATATTTT CASSYSWQGAGNTIYF
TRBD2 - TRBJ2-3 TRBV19 TGTGCCAGTGAAGGGACTAGCGGGAGGGGAGATACGCAGTATTTT CASEGTSGRGDTQYF
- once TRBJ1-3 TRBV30 TGTGCCTGGAGGACTACGGCCGCTGGAAACACCATATATTTT CAWRTTAAGNTIYF
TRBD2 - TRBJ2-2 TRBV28 TGTGCCAGCAGTTTACGACTAGCGGCCGGGGAGCTGTTTTTT CASSLRLAAGELFF
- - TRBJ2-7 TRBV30 TGTGCCTCGGAGGAGGGGACCTCCTACGAGCAGTACTTC CASEEGTSYEQYF
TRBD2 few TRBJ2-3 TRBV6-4 TGTGCCAGCAGTGCCCTAGCGGGAGCGGGAGATACGCAGTATTTT CASSALAGAGDTQYF
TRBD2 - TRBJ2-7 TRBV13 TGTGCCAGCAGCTCGAAGCGGGGGGGCCACGAGCAGTACTTC CASSSKRGGHEQYF
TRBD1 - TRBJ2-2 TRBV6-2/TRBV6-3 TGTGCCAGCAGTACAGACAGGGCATATACCGGGGAGCTGTTTTTT CASSTDRAYTGELFF
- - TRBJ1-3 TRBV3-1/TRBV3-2 TGTGCCAGCAGCGGAGACGCGACTGGAAACACCATATATTTT CASSGDATGNTIYF
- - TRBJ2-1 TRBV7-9 TGTGCCAGCAGCTCGCTCTGGACGGGAGCAGACAATGAGCAGTTCTTC CASSSLWTGADNEQFF
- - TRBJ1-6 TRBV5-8 TGTGCCAGCAGCTTGGGGGGCTTAGGTTCACCCCTCCACTTT CASSLGGLGSPLHF
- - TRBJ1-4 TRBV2 TGTGCCAGCAGTGAAGCGTTAGGAGAGACTAATGAAAAACTGTTTTTT CASSEALGETNEKLFF
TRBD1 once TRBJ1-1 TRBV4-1 TGCGCCAGCAGCCAAGGGGTATGGGGGACAGGGATTTTCGTTGAAGCTTTCTTT CASSQGVWGTGIFVEAFF
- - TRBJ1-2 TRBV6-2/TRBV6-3 TGTGCCAGCAGTTACCTCCGTTCCGGGACTGCGAACTATGGCTACACCTTC CASSYLRSGTANYGYTF